Detailed here is one T cell receptor beta chain. The antigen is unknown. The data derive from a study of CD8 T cell repertoires and HIV-1 epitope variants. At the level of the study: Each of Twenty-five Gag and Nef epitope peptides stimulated a separate culture. Epitopes were three Gag families plus Nef HW9 and YT9.

Trimming cost V 1 base and J 6 bases, with 8 bases left between them. The CDR3 totals 13 residues. Germline loops: CDR1 MGHRA, CDR2 YSYEKL. Clones were sequenced by immunoSEQ multiplex PCR, and TCRdb holds only the in-frame ones, with some missing. The sample consists of approximately 5,000 clones, around 60% of them appearing once. The V and J genes are TRBV4-1 and TRBJ2-3; tentatively, D is TRBD1 (6 bases). The TCR comes from a male donor with HIV. Source material: cultured CD8+ T cells derived from PBMCs. This CDR3 reads CASSQGRGDTQYF. The CDR3 DNA reads as TGCGCCAGCAGCCAAGGAAGGGGGGATACGCAGTATTTT.